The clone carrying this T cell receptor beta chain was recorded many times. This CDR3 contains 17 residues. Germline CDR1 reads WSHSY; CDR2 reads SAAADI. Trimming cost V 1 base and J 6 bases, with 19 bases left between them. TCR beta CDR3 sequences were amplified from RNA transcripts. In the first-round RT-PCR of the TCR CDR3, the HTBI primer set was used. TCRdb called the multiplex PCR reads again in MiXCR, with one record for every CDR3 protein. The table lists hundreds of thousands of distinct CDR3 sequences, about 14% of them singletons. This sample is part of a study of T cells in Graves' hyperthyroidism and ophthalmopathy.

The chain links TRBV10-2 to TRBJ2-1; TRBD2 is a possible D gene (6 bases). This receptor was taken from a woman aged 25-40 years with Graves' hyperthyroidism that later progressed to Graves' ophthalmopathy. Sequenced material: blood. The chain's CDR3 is CASSEWAGREGSNEQFF. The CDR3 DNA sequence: TGCGCCAGCAGTGAGTGGGCCGGGCGGGAAGGTAGCAATGAGCAGTTCTTC.